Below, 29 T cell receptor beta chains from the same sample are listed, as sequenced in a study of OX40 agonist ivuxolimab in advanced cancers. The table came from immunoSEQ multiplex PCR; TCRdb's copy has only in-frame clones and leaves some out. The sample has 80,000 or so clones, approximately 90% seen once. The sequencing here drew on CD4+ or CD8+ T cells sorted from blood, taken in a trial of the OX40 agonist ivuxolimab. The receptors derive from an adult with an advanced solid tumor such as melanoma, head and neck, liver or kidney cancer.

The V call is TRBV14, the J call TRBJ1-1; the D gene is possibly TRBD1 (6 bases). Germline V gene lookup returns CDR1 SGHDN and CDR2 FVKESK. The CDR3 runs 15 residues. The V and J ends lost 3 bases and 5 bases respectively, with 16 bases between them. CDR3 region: CASSHQGPRGTEAFF. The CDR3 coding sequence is TGTGCCAGCAGCCACCAGGGGCCCAGGGGAACTGAAGCTTTCTTT.

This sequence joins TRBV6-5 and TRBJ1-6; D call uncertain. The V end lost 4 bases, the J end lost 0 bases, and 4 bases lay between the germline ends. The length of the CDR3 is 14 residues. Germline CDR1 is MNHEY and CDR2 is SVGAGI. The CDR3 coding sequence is TGTGCCAGCAGTTCAGCCTCCTATAATTCACCCCTCCACTTT. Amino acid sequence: CASSSASYNSPLHF.

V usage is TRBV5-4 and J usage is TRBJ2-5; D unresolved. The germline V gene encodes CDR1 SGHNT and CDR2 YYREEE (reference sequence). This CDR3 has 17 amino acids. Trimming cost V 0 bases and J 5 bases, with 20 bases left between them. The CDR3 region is CASSLDRVTAYRETQYF. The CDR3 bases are TGTGCCAGCAGCTTGGATCGCGTGACGGCATATCGGGAGACCCAGTACTTC.

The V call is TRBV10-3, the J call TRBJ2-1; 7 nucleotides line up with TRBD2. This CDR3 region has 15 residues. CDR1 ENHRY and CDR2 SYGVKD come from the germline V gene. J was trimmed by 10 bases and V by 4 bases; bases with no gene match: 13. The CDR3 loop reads CAISVVDAWEGEQFF. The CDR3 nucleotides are TGTGCCATCAGTGTGGTGGACGCTTGGGAGGGGGAGCAGTTCTTC.

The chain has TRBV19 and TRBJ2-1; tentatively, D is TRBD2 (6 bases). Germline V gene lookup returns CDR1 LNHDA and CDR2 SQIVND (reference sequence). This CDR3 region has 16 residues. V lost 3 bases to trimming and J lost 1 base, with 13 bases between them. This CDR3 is CASSIPPGSSYNEQFF. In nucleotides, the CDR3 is TGTGCCAGTAGTATCCCCCCCGGGAGTTCCTACAATGAGCAGTTCTTC.

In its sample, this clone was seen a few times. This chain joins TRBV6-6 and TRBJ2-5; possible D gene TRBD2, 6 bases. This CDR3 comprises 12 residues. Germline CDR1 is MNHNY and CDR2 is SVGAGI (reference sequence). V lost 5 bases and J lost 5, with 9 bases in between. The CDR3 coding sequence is TGTGCCAGCAGTGTGACTAGTGAGACCCAGTACTTC. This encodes CASSVTSETQYF.

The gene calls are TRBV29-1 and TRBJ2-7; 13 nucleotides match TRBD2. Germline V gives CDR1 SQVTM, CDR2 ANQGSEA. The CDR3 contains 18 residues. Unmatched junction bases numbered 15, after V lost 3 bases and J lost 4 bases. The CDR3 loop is CSVETGTSGIVSYYEQYF. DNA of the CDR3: TGCAGCGTTGAGACCGGGACTAGCGGGATAGTGTCCTATTACGAGCAGTACTTC.

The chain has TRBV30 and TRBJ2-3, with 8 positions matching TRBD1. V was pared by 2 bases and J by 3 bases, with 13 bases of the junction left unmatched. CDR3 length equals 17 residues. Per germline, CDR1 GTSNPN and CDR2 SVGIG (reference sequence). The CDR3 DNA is TGTGCCTGGAGTAGTCCGATTACAGGGGGTAGGACAGATACGCAGTATTTT. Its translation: CAWSSPITGGRTDTQYF.

CDR3 nucleotides: TGTGCCACCAGCAGAGATCGCCCCGGGCCCCAAAACACTGAAGCTTTCTTT. It encodes CATSRDRPGPQNTEAFF. The chain has TRBV15 and TRBJ1-1; D unresolved. Germline values: CDR1 LNHNV, CDR2 YYDKDF (reference sequence). The germline V and J ends were trimmed by 0 bases and 2 bases, with 16 bases remaining between them. The CDR3 is made up of 17 amino acids.

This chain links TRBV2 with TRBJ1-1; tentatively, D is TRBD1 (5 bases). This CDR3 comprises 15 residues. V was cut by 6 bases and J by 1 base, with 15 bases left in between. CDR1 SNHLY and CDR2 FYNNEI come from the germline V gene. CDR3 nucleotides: TGTGCCAGCAGATTCGCAGACAGAGGGAACACTGAAGCTTTCTTT. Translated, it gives CASRFADRGNTEAFF.

CDR3 in amino acids: CASSFAPSTDTQYF. CDR3 DNA: TGTGCCAGCAGCTTTGCGCCTAGCACAGATACGCAGTATTTT. The V gene is TRBV12-1, the J gene TRBJ2-3. TRBV12-1 is an annotated pseudogene. This CDR3 comprises 14 residues.

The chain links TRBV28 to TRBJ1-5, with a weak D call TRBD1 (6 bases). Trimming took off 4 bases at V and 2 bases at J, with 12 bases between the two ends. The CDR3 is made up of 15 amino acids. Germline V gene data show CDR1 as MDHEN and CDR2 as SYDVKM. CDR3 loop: CASSSDGQRNQPQHF. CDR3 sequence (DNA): TGTGCCAGCAGTTCGGATGGACAGCGCAATCAGCCCCAGCATTTT.

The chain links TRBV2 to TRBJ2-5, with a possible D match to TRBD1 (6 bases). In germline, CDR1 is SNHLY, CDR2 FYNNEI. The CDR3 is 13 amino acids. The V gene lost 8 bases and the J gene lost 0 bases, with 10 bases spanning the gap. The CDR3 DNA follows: TGTGCCAGCCACCGGGACAACCAAGAGACCCAGTACTTC. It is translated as CASHRDNQETQYF.

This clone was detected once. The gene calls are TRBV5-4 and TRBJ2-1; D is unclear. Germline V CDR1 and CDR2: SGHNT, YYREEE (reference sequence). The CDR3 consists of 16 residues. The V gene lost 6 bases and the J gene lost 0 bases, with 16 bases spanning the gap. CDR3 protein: CASTPPRGSSYNEQFF. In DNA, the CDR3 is TGTGCCAGCACCCCTCCCCGAGGTAGCTCCTACAATGAGCAGTTCTTC. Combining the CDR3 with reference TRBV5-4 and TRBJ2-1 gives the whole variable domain ETGVTQSPTHLIKTRGQQVTLRCSSQSGHNTVSWYQQALGQGPQFIFQYYREEENGRGNFPPRFSGLQFPNYSSELNVNALELDDSALYLCASTPPRGSSYNEQFFGPGTRLTVL.

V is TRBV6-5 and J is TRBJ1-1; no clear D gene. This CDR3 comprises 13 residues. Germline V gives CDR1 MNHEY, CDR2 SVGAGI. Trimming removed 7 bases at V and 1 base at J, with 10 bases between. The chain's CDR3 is CASKIERNTEAFF. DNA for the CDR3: TGTGCCAGCAAAATTGAGAGGAACACTGAAGCTTTCTTT.

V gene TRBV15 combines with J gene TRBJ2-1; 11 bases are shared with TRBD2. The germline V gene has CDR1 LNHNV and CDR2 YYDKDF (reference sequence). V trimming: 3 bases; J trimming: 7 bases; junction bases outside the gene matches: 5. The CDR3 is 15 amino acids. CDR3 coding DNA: TGTGCCACCAGCAGGGGACTAGCGGCCTCTAATGAGCAGTTCTTC. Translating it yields CATSRGLAASNEQFF.

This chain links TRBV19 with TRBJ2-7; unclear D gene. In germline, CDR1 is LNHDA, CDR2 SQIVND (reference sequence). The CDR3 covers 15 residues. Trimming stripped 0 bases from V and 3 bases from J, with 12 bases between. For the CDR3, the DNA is TGTGCCAGTAGTATAGATCGGTCGGTGGGCTACGAGCAGTACTTC. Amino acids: CASSIDRSVGYEQYF.

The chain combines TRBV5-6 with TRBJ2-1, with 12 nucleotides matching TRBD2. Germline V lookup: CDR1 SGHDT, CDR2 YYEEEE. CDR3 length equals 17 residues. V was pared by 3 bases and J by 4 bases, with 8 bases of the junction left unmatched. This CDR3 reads CASSWGTGLAGYNEQFF. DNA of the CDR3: TGTGCCAGCAGCTGGGGCACGGGACTAGCGGGTTACAATGAGCAGTTCTTC.

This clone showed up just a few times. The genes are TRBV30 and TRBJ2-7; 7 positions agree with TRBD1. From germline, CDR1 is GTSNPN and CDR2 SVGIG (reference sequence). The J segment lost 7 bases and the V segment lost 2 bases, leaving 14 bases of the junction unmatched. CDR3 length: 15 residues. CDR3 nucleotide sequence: TGTGCCTGGAGTCTTCTTAGAGGGGGCCCTTCTGAGCAGTACTTC. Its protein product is CAWSLLRGGPSEQYF.

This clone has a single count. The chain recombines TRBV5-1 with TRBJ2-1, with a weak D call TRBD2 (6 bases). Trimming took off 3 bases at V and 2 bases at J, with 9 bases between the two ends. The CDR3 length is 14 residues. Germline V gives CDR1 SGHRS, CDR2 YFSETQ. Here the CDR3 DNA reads TGCGCCAGCAGCTCCGGGAGTGCCTACAATGAGCAGTTCTTC. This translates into CASSSGSAYNEQFF.

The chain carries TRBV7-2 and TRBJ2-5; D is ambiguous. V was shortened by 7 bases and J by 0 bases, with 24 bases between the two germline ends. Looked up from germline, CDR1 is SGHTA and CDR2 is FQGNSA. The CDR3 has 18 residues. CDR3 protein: CASNTLQPPSWYQETQYF. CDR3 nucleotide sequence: TGTGCCAGCAACACCCTTCAACCCCCCTCTTGGTACCAAGAGACCCAGTACTTC.

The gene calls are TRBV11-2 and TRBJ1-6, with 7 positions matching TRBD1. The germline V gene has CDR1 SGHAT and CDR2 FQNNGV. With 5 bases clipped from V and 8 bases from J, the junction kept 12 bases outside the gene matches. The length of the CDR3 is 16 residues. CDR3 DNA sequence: TGTGCCAGCAGCCCAAGACTCCGGGACAGCTATTCACCCCTCCACTTT. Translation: CASSPRLRDSYSPLHF.

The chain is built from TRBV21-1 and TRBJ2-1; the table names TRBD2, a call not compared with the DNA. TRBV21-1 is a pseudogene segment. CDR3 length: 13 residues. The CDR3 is CARNYRSGAEQFF. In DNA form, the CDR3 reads TGTGCCAGGAACTACCGTAGTGGTGCTGAGCAGTTCTTC.

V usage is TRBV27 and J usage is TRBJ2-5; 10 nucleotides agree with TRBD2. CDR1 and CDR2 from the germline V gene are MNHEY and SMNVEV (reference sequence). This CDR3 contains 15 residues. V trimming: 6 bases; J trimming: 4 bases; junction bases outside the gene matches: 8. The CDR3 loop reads CASRMSGGAGETQYF. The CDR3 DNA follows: TGTGCCAGCAGGATGAGCGGGGGGGCCGGAGAGACCCAGTACTTC.

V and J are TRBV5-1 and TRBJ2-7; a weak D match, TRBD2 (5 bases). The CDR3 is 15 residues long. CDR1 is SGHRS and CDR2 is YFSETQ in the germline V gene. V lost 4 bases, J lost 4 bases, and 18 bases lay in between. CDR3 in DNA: TGCGCCAGCAGCGGGCCCGGGATCCGAGGGTACGAGCAGTACTTC. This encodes CASSGPGIRGYEQYF.

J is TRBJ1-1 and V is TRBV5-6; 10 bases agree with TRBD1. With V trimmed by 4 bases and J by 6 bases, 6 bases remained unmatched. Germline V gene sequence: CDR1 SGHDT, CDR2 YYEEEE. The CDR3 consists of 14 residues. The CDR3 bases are TGTGCCAGCAGCCATGGACAGGGGGTAGCTGAAGCTTTCTTT. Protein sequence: CASSHGQGVAEAFF. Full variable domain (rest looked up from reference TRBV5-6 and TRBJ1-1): DAGVTQSPTHLIKTRGQQVTLRCSPKSGHDTVSWYQQALGQGPQFIFQYYEEEERQRGNFPDRFSGHQFPNYSSELNVNALLLGDSALYLCASSHGQGVAEAFFGQGTRLTVV.

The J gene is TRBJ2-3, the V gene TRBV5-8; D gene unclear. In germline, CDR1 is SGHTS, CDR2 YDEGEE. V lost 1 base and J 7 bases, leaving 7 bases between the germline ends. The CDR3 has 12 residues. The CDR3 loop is CASSLRLHTQYF. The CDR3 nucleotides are TGTGCCAGCAGCTTGAGACTCCATACGCAGTATTTT.

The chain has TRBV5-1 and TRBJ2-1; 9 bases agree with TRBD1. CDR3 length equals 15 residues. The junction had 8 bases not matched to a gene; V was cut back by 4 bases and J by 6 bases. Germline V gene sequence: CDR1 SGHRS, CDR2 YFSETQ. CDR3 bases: TGCGCCAGCAGCGTTGAGGACAGGGGCGGCAATGAGCAGTTCTTC. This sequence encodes CASSVEDRGGNEQFF.

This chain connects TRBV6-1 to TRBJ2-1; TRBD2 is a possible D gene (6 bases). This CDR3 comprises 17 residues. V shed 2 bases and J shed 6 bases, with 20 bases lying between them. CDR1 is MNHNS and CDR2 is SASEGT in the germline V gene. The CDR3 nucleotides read TGTGCCAGCAGTGAAATTCAGGGAGCGGGCGTGGGCAATGAGCAGTTCTTC. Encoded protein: CASSEIQGAGVGNEQFF.